This T cell receptor (beta chain) was captured by sequencing in a study of cytomegalovirus exposure and HLA in healthy donors (dated by TCRdb to 2015 to 2018). In the study overall: An earlier analysis of under 600 of the donors reported about 250 Gb of sequence data and more than 90 million unique TCR beta sequences from about 179 million T cells. To predict cytomegalovirus infection status, the study brought together high-throughput TCR immunosequencing, statistical association of individual TCRs with disease status, and machine learning. All discovery cohort repertoires had been generated on a single sequencing platform. The genetic ancestry cluster associated with self-reported Caucasian donors included about 81% of the approximately 430 genotyped donors. In a later analysis, previously published TCR beta repertoires from 670 or so donors were re-analyzed and high-resolution HLA genotyping was added so that TCR occurrence patterns could be studied. Roughly 5 DR-DQ haplotypes were handled as single units for association and clustering because linkage in the cohort was strong. The study used immunosequencing to profile the T cell repertoires of approximately 690 subjects and linked those repertoires to cytomegalovirus serostatus. In a later genetic analysis, genome-wide SNP genotypes for about three fifths of the 666 donors were used, and that subset was treated as a discovery cohort. In an earlier analysis of roughly 600 of the donors, high-throughput TCR beta sequencing was used to judge whether each TCR beta V gene segment behaved as functional or pseudogenic. About 280 gigabases of sequencing data and approximately 91 million unique TCR sequences made up an early release that covered approximately 650 HLA-typed donors. Along with the approximately 650-subject first cohort, a separate validation cohort of over a hundred different subjects was used. Both class I and class II loci were covered by HLA typing, at four-digit resolution. Rather than drawing on any new phenotypic data, the later analysis identified candidate immune exposures from TCR beta sequences and the way those sequences occurred across donors. Donor age, sex, ethnicity and CMV serostatus were collected together with the repertoire data. The study aimed to test whether cataloging public T cell receptors could reveal signatures of past pathogen exposure. The number of donors typed differed by locus, with about 629-630 for A, B, C, DRB1 and DQB1, more than 500 for DQA1, 600 to 610 for DPA1, and approximately 470 for DPB1. Among some 410 genotyped donors of the cohort, an average of approximately 250,000 unique TCR beta nucleotide sequences were sequenced per donor, around a sixth of them non-productive.

CDR1 SGHTS and CDR2 YDEGEE were looked up in the germline V gene. A distance of 16 bases separates the germline ends of V and J, which lose 0 bases and 7 bases respectively. The CDR3 has 15 amino acids, counting the end cysteine and phenylalanine. The kept DNA is CDR3 alone, 45 bases in frame from the first base. Results and caveats for the whole study, not just this receptor: In a later genetic analysis, a missense DCLRE1C variant was associated with V-gene and J-gene trimming of TCR beta chains, and the association was replicated in an independent cohort. Cytomegalovirus status was reported to be diagnosed by the classifier with high specificity and sensitivity in both the original and validation cohorts. When HLA alleles, especially DR and DQ, strongly co-occurred, TCR associations were difficult to assign to individual alleles. Broadly in line with IMGT annotations, most TCR beta V segments showed up in productive rearrangements about 87% or about 30% of the time in an earlier analysis of 587 of the donors. Roughly 15 rarely observed V segments, including chromosome 9 orphons, were excluded from the earlier analysis of several hundred of the donors because counts were too low. Most CMV-associated TCR beta chains appeared to be HLA-restricted in a later analysis, and the HLA associations seemed to be driven largely by CMV exposure. In a later analysis, HLA-associated TCR beta chains were found to be more clonally expanded and to have lower generation probabilities than equally common non-associated chains. In a later analysis, the rate of TCR association differed among HLA loci, with DRB1 alleles having the most associated TCRs and HLA-C alleles having the fewest. Because HLA typing was unavailable for some donors at each locus, only the typed subset was used in association tests. Linkage disequilibrium might explain the correlated functional status among segregating V segments, but an unknown experimental factor could not be ruled out. Specific HLA alleles were associated with 15,000 to 20,000 TCR beta sequences at a false discovery rate of 0.05 in a later analysis. Some IMGT-functional V segments, including TRBV6-2 and TRBV6-3, could not be distinguished by the 87-base-pair reads and were therefore excluded. Three of the identified cytomegalovirus-associated TCR beta chains were confirmed in vitro to be specific for cytomegalovirus antigens. Sequencing depth was assumed to be roughly uniform across donors in the presence/absence analyses, though that assumption may not hold. According to the authors, the approach could potentially be generalized to other disease states and immunological phenotypes. A cluster of highly shared sequence variants was judged likely to be a technical artifact of the sequencing pipeline. A further reported finding was that TCR beta sequences accurately predicted the HLA-A and HLA-B alleles for most subjects in the first cohort. Most TCR sequences were observed very rarely across donors, whereas some public TCRs were present in many individuals. Several of the top co-occurrence clusters appeared to be linked to parvovirus B19, influenza, CMV and Epstein-Barr virus, according to a later analysis. The study listed 170 or so TCR beta chains as associated with cytomegalovirus. According to a later genetic analysis, donors in an Asian-associated ancestry cluster had fewer N-insertions in productive TCRs than the approximately 610-donor mean. Only TCR beta chains were sequenced in this cohort, and the absence of alpha or paired-chain data limited detectable features. For the cohort, immune exposure information was limited to CMV serostatus.

Remarks on this clone: It lacks a known antigen. There are no base qualities to consult, and no much larger clone falls within one base.

The library was made by the immunoSEQ multiplex PCR assay. For the multiplex PCR, a mixture combining 60 forward primers for TCR Vbeta segments and 13 reverse primers for TCR Jbeta segments was used. Amplification of the CDR3 region of rearranged TCR beta genes was performed with a multiplex PCR assay on genomic DNA. On the Illumina HiSeq System, the amplified TCR beta libraries were sequenced as 87-base-pair reads. The original pipeline was this. A later analysis counted about 80 million unique TCR beta chains across the 666 repertoires, and some 11 million of these chains were shared by at least two donors. A nearest-neighbor algorithm error-corrected the raw reads and collapsed the reads into unique sequences, merging closely related sequences to remove PCR and sequencing errors. Alignment of CDR3 sequences to IMGT reference sequences was used to assign V, D and J gene segments. For a sequence to be retained, a match of at least six nucleotides to both a V gene segment and a J gene segment was required. A rearrangement counted as productive if the CDR3 had no stop codons and remained in frame with V and J, and every other rearrangement counted as non-productive. CDR3 was defined by IMGT convention, running from the second conserved V-encoded cysteine to the conserved J-encoded phenylalanine. In an earlier analysis of around 600 of the donors, sequences lacking an unambiguous match to a single V gene segment were excluded. In an earlier analysis of 587 of the donors, V segments were called functional above 56.7% productive rearrangements and were called segregating when the between-donor standard deviation exceeded 5%. To diagnose cytomegalovirus status from the catalog of TCR beta chain sequences, a statistical classification framework was built. In a later analysis, TCR nucleotide sequences were compared against IMGT/GENE-DB human TR gene sequences so that V and J genes could be assigned. The TCRdist pipeline was used in a later analysis to assign CDR3 sequences and most-parsimonious VDJ recombination scenarios. A later analysis defined each TCR beta chain by its CDR3 amino acid sequence plus V-gene family, and excluded reads lacking a unique V-gene family. A later analysis removed 550 to 650 highly shared, low-generation-probability nucleotide sequences to deal with suspected cross-contamination and a sequencing artifact. A later analysis calculated a clonal expansion index for each public chain from normalized within-repertoire ranks of inferred template counts. In a later analysis, generation probabilities were computed with a VDJ recombination model fitted to out-of-frame rearrangements, and the resulting probabilities were checked against IGoR. In a later analysis, TCR-TCR, TCR-HLA and TCR-CMV co-occurrence was scored with hypergeometric tests, and a repertoire-size bias correction was applied to TCR pairs. False discovery rates were estimated in a later analysis by permuting HLA or CMV assignments 20 times. In a later analysis, co-occurring TCRs were grouped using DBSCAN, with TCRdist sequence similarity added in when clustering inside HLA-allele-positive subsets. For co-occurrence clustering, repertoires with fewer than 30,000 or more than 120,000 public chains were excluded, along with five repertoires with anomalous nucleotide sharing. What TCRdb holds here is the immuneACCESS table cut down to in-frame rearrangements. Part of the clones is not present; checked against another copy, under half of the missing clones reflect an unresolved V gene, and the others are unexplained. Clone size and the V and J calls come from that table; the DNA yielded D and trimming. The sample yields more than 150,000 clones; 77% were counted once. The ten biggest clones cover about 1.5% of the sample.

The cohort comprised 550 to 700 healthy bone marrow donors. Cohort members were all nominally healthy when sampled, although unrecorded immune exposures were likely present. The donor was CMV seronegative and belonged to the group of 350 to 400 seronegative cohort members. A peripheral blood sample was provided by each donor, and peripheral blood mononuclear cells were used for TCR beta sequencing. Genomic DNA was extracted from the blood cell samples with the Qiagen DNeasy Blood Extraction Kit. Sequenced input: PBMCs. This clonotype was sampled from a man between 18 and 29 years old in good health and CMV-seronegative. The V and J genes are TRBV5-8 and TRBJ2-5, with TRBD2 as a weak D call on 5 bases. Read as DNA, the sequence is TGTGCCAGCAGCTTGGAAATGGGAGTAGGTGCGACCCAGTACTTC. It codes for CASSLEMGVGATQYF.